Below, 27 T cell receptor beta chains from the same sample are listed, as sequenced in a study of early T cells in non-severe SARS-CoV-2 infection. TCRdb analysed the 5' RACE reads with MiXCR anew, one entry per CDR3 protein. The sample includes about 110,000 distinct CDR3 sequences, around 12% seen only once; the top ten take around 4.1%. Specimen: whole blood, collected at baseline. The source is an adult who was a healthcare worker with PCR-confirmed SARS-CoV-2 infection or an uninfected control (not recorded which).

The V gene is TRBV18, the J gene TRBJ1-1; D call uncertain. The CDR3 runs to 16 residues. Trimming shortened V by 2 bases and J by 2 bases, and 15 bases separated the two germline ends. Per germline, CDR1 KGHSH and CDR2 LQKENI. The CDR3, as DNA: TGTGCCAGCTCACCAGTTTCGGGCCACTCTAACACTGAAGCTTTCTTT. This encodes CASSPVSGHSNTEAFF.

The chain employs TRBV5-4 and TRBJ1-2; D unclear. The CDR3 is 13 residues long. Germline V lookup: CDR1 SGHNT, CDR2 YYREEE (reference sequence). The germline V and J ends were trimmed by 0 bases and 2 bases, with 5 bases remaining between them. CDR3 DNA sequence: TGTGCCAGCAGCTTGGTTGAGAACTATGGCTACACCTTC. Translated: CASSLVENYGYTF. Variable domain in full (rest from reference TRBV5-4 and TRBJ1-2): ETGVTQSPTHLIKTRGQQVTLRCSSQSGHNTVSWYQQALGQGPQFIFQYYREEENGRGNFPPRFSGLQFPNYSSELNVNALELDDSALYLCASSLVENYGYTFGSGTRLTVV.

Only a few counts were recorded for this clonotype. V is TRBV12-5 and J is TRBJ1-1, with 9 bases lining up with TRBD1. The CDR3 sequence is 17 residues long. The germline V gene has CDR1 LGHNT and CDR2 FRNRAP. With V trimmed by 0 bases and J by 0 bases, 5 bases remained unmatched. In DNA, the CDR3 is TGTGCTAGTGGTTTGGTACTCACAGGGGGCTTGAACACTGAAGCTTTCTTT. Translation gives CASGLVLTGGLNTEAFF.

Only a few counts were recorded for this clonotype. The chain combines TRBV12-3 or TRBV12-4 with TRBJ2-7; 9 bases align to TRBD1. Germline trimming cut 3 bases from V and 1 base from J; bases unmatched to any gene: 7. The CDR3 is 16 residues long. In DNA, the CDR3 is TGTGCCAGCAGTTTTGGACAGGGGACATTATCCTACGAGCAGTACTTC. This translates into CASSFGQGTLSYEQYF.

This clonotype was counted many times. J is TRBJ1-2 and V is TRBV7-8; D is uncertain. Germline CDR1 SGHVS, CDR2 FQNEAQ. Trimming stripped 1 base from V and 5 bases from J, with 8 bases between. CDR3 length: 13 amino acids. For the CDR3, the DNA is TGTGCCAGCAGCTTAGGAGCCCTGTATGGCTACACCTTC. Residues: CASSLGALYGYTF.

The sample holds many counts of this clonotype. The rearrangement uses TRBV7-9 and TRBJ1-1; unclear D gene. V lost 4 bases and J 0 bases, leaving 6 bases between the germline ends. The CDR3 length is 13 residues. CDR1 and CDR2 from the germline V gene are SEHNR and FQNEAQ (reference sequence). CDR3: CASSSYMNTEAFF. The CDR3 region has the DNA TGTGCCAGCAGCTCCTATATGAACACTGAAGCTTTCTTT.

This clonotype was counted at least ten times. CDR3 loop: CASSLDAGIGSPLHF. CDR3 coding DNA: TGTGCCAGCAGCTTAGACGCGGGAATTGGTTCACCCCTCCACTTT. The chain couples TRBV7-9 to TRBJ1-6, with unresolved D. From germline, CDR1 is SEHNR and CDR2 FQNEAQ (reference sequence). V was shortened by 1 base and J by 9 bases, with 13 bases between the two germline ends. CDR3 size: 15 residues.

This clonotype was recorded a few times. V usage is TRBV18 and J usage is TRBJ1-6, with TRBD1 matching over 10 bases. Germline V gene data show CDR1 as KGHSH and CDR2 as LQKENI. This CDR3 is built from 16 residues. After removal of 3 bases from V and 3 bases from J, the junction contained 2 bases not matched to a gene. The chain's CDR3 is CASSPGQGNYNSPLHF. CDR3 sequence (DNA): TGTGCCAGCTCACCGGGACAGGGGAACTATAATTCACCCCTCCACTTT.

The table lists this clonotype with many counts. The chain carries TRBV27 and TRBJ2-5, with 8 positions matching TRBD1. The CDR3 extends over 14 amino acids. Losses at the gene ends were 3 bases for V and 4 bases for J; bases not matched to a gene: 4. Germline V gene data show CDR1 as MNHEY and CDR2 as SMNVEV (reference sequence). DNA of the CDR3: TGTGCCAGCAGTTTTCAGGGGGCGGGAGAGACCCAGTACTTC. This gives the protein CASSFQGAGETQYF.

This clonotype was detected only a few times. The V and J genes are TRBV3-1 and TRBJ2-1; TRBD2 matches at 8 bases. Germline V gene sequence: CDR1 LGHDT, CDR2 YNNKEL (reference sequence). The CDR3 runs 17 residues. Trimming at V came to 2 bases and at J to 0 bases, leaving 6 bases not matched to a gene. For the CDR3, the DNA is TGTGCCAGCAGCCAAAAGGCCGGGACTAGCTCCTACAATGAGCAGTTCTTC. It specifies CASSQKAGTSSYNEQFF.

V and J are TRBV2 and TRBJ2-7, with 10 positions matching TRBD1. The CDR3 loop spans 14 amino acids. J gave up 2 bases and V 4 bases, and 2 bases lay outside the gene matches. Germline V gene lookup returns CDR1 SNHLY and CDR2 FYNNEI. The CDR3 spells CASSGGTGAYEQYF. The CDR3 DNA reads TGTGCCAGCAGTGGTGGGACAGGGGCCTACGAGCAGTACTTC.

A word on this clonotype: At one end the junction does not follow the germline gene, possibly because of a read error. V usage is TRBV3-1 and J usage is TRBJ2-5; TRBD2 aligns across 8 bases. The CDR3 is made up of 15 amino acids. Per germline, CDR1 LGHDT and CDR2 YNNKEL (reference sequence). CDR3 nucleotides: TGTGCCTGCAGCCAAGATCGCGGGGGGCAAGAGACCCAGTACTTC. Translating gives CACSQDRGGQETQYF.

Comment on this clonotype: A clone one base away is much larger, so this may be a read error. The V gene is TRBV29-1, the J gene TRBJ2-1; no definite D call. Trimming stripped 3 bases from V and 6 bases from J, with 3 bases between. Germline V gene data show CDR1 as SQVTM and CDR2 as ANQGSEA. This CDR3 has 10 residues. CDR3 region: CSVEVNEQFF. The DNA of the CDR3 is TGCAGCGTTGAGGTCAATGAGCAGTTCTTC.

This chain joins TRBV7-9 and TRBJ1-4, with D unclear. The CDR3 sequence is 15 residues long. Germline V CDR1 and CDR2: SEHNR, FQNEAQ (reference sequence). V was shortened by 3 bases and J by 5 bases, with 13 bases between the two germline ends. This CDR3 reads CASSLESGLNEKLFF. Written as DNA, the CDR3 is TGTGCCAGCAGCTTGGAGTCCGGTTTAAATGAAAAACTGTTTTTT.

This clonotype was seen only a few times. This chain uses TRBV20-1 with TRBJ2-5; D ambiguous. The CDR3 has 14 amino acids. Germline CDR1 is DFQATT and CDR2 is SNEGSKA (reference sequence). This CDR3 is CSVEAFYDQETQYF. CDR3 coding DNA: TGCAGCGTTGAGGCATTTTACGACCAAGAGACCCAGTACTTC.

The rearrangement uses TRBV11-1 and TRBJ2-7, with 7 bases matching TRBD1. CDR1 is SGHAT and CDR2 is FQDESV in the germline V gene (reference sequence). The CDR3 length is 13 residues. Trimming cost V 5 bases and J 6 bases; bases outside gene matches: 7. CDR3 sequence (DNA): TGTGCCAGCAGCCGGGACAGACGAGGCGAGCAGTACTTC. This encodes CASSRDRRGEQYF.

This clonotype came up a few times. The genes are TRBV6-4 and TRBJ2-5; maybe TRBD2 (5 bases). The CDR3 runs to 14 residues. V lost 10 bases, J lost 5 bases, and 20 bases lay in between. CDR1 is MRHNA and CDR2 is SNTAGT in the germline V gene. CDR3 amino acids: CATPKRISGETQYF. The CDR3 DNA sequence: TGTGCCACTCCAAAGCGGATCTCAGGCGAGACCCAGTACTTC.

This clonotype came up a few times. The chain carries TRBV4-1 and TRBJ1-5; D is undetermined. Germline loops: CDR1 MGHRA, CDR2 YSYEKL. V lost 3 bases and J lost 5, with 17 bases in between. This CDR3 has 16 amino acids. DNA of the CDR3: TGCGCCAGCAGCCAGCTGTCAGGAACCAGCGATCAGCCCCAGCATTTT. This gives the protein CASSQLSGTSDQPQHF.

This clonotype occurred a few times. This chain joins TRBV6-5 and TRBJ2-1; D is possibly TRBD2 (5 bases). CDR1 and CDR2 (germline): MNHEY, SVGAGI. Trimming stripped 7 bases from V and 4 bases from J, with 20 bases between. The CDR3 totals 16 residues. The CDR3: CASTRSSSIPYNEQFF. CDR3 coding DNA: TGTGCCAGCACGCGCTCTAGCAGCATTCCTTACAATGAGCAGTTCTTC.

V and J are TRBV7-2 and TRBJ1-5; D possibly corresponds to TRBD1 (5 bases). The ends were cut back, 4 bases at V and 7 bases at J, with 11 bases in the middle. CDR3 length: 13 residues. Germline V gene data show CDR1 as SGHTA and CDR2 as FQGNSA. This CDR3 is CASSWFWGQPQHF. Written as DNA, the CDR3 is TGTGCCAGCAGCTGGTTTTGGGGGCAGCCCCAGCATTTT.

Many counts were recorded for this clonotype. The J gene is TRBJ1-3, the V gene TRBV20-1; D is uncertain. Trimming shortened V by 0 bases and J by 0 bases, and 9 bases separated the two germline ends. CDR3 length: 15 amino acids. Germline V lookup: CDR1 DFQATT, CDR2 SNEGSKA (reference sequence). The CDR3, as DNA: TGCAGTGCTAGAGATCCGGGTGCCTCTGGAAACACCATATATTTT. Translated, it gives CSARDPGASGNTIYF.

The chain has TRBV2 and TRBJ1-6, with D maybe TRBD1 (5 bases). The CDR3 is made up of 14 amino acids. The V gene lost 6 bases and the J gene lost 7 bases, with 13 bases spanning the gap. Germline CDR1 and CDR2: SNHLY and FYNNEI. Here the CDR3 reads CASRLPEGNSPLHF. In DNA form, the CDR3 reads TGTGCCAGCAGGCTCCCTGAGGGGAATTCACCCCTCCACTTT.

This rearrangement joins TRBV6-5 to TRBJ2-3, with a possible D match to TRBD1 (5 bases). CDR3 length: 15 amino acids. Between the trimmed V and J ends, which lost 0 bases and 2 bases, there was a span of 9 bases. CDR1 is MNHEY and CDR2 is SVGAGI in the germline V gene. CDR3 DNA sequence: TGTGCCAGCAGTTACTCGATCAGGGCCACAGATACGCAGTATTTT. Protein: CASSYSIRATDTQYF.

This rearrangement joins TRBV12-3 or TRBV12-4 to TRBJ2-1; D might be TRBD1 (5 bases). Trimming removed 6 bases from V and 6 bases from J, with 12 bases in between. CDR3 length equals 13 residues. The CDR3 spells CASSLGQVNEQFF. CDR3 sequence (DNA): TGTGCCAGCAGCCTCGGACAAGTCAATGAGCAGTTCTTC.

There are a few counts of this clonotype. The chain combines TRBV30 with TRBJ1-2; D gene unclear. Trimming removed 4 bases at V and 2 bases at J, with 5 bases between. Germline V gene sequence: CDR1 GTSNPN, CDR2 SVGIG (reference sequence). The CDR3 is 11 amino acids. CDR3 region: CAWTRNYGYTF. The DNA for the CDR3 is TGTGCCTGGACCCGGAACTATGGCTACACCTTC.

This chain connects TRBV28 to TRBJ1-1, with a tentative D call TRBD1 (5 bases). The CDR3 is made up of 14 amino acids. CDR1 is MDHEN and CDR2 is SYDVKM in the germline V gene. Trimming left V 2 bases short and J 1 base short, with 8 bases between. The CDR3 nucleotides read TGTGCCAGCAGTTTACCCCAGGGGAACACTGAAGCTTTCTTT. This translates into CASSLPQGNTEAFF.

This clonotype was detected only a few times. The chain is built from TRBV28 and TRBJ2-3; D may be TRBD2 (6 bases). The CDR3 runs to 17 residues. From germline, CDR1 is MDHEN and CDR2 SYDVKM. The ends were cut back, 0 bases at V and 3 bases at J, with 16 bases in the middle. Written as DNA, the CDR3 is TGTGCCAGCAGTTTATGGGGCGGGGAAGAAGGGACAGATACGCAGTATTTT. As protein: CASSLWGGEEGTDTQYF.